This TCR beta chain was obtained from a study of blood T cell repertoires in COVID-19. For the study at large: Whether acute or convalescent, the COVID-19 samples came from the United States, Italy and Spain. PBMCs, B-cell-depleted T cells, or T cells provided the cDNA or gDNA that made up the material.

Cohort placement rested on clinical history that participants reported themselves. Methods used by the authors: Scientists estimated how many nucleated cells there were by amplifying reference gene primers. This table comes from immunoSEQ multiplex PCR, and its TCRdb copy is limited to in-frame clones, with some not included. V, J and clone size were drawn from that table, and D and trimming were deduced from the DNA. The sample records roughly 250,000 clones, roughly 90% being singletons. V was clipped by 8 bases and J by 5 bases; unmatched bases: 7. CDR3 size: 14 residues. The germline V gene has CDR1 LNHDA and CDR2 SQIVND (reference sequence).

This receptor was identified in a young woman with acute COVID-19. The chain joins TRBV19 to TRBJ2-2; 8 nucleotides agree with TRBD2. Sequenced input: PBMCs or T cells enriched from blood (not recorded which). CDR3 coding DNA: TGTGCCAGTCGAAGCGGGAGTCTTACCGGGGAGCTGTTTTTT. It codes for CASRSGSLTGELFF.